This TCR beta chain is drawn from a study of blood T cell repertoires in COVID-19. Some clones are missing from TCRdb's copy, which holds only in-frame ones; the method was immunoSEQ multiplex PCR. Among a few hundred thousand clones, over 80% were seen once, and the ten largest hold roughly 6.2%. The V end was cut by 0 bases, the J end by 11 bases, with 8 bases between. This CDR3 has 12 residues. Germline V gene sequence: CDR1 SGHDN, CDR2 FVKESK. V and J are TRBV14 and TRBJ2-1; a possible D gene is TRBD1 (5 bases). Material: PBMCs or T cells enriched from blood (not recorded which). This TCR came from a woman between 35 and 50 years old who had recovered from COVID-19. In nucleotides, the CDR3 is TGTGCCAGCAGCCAAGAGCAGGGCCAGCAGTTCTTC. Translation gives CASSQEQGQQFF.